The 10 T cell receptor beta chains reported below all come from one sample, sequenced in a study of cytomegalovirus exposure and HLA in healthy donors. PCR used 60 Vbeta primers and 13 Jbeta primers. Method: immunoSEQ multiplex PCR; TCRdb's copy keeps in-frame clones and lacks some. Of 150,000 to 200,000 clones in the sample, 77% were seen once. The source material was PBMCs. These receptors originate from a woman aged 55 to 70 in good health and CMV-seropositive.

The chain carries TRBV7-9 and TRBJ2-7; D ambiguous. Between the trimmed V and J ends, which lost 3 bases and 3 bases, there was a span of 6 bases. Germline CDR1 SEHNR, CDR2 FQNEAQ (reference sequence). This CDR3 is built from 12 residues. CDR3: CASSLGSYEQYF. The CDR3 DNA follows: TGTGCCAGCAGCTTGGGCAGCTACGAGCAGTACTTC. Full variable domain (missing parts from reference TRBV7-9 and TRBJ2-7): DTGVSQNPRHKITKRGQNVTFRCDPISEHNRLYWYRQTLGQGPEFLTYFQNEAQLEKSRLLSDRFSAERPKGSFSTLEIQRTEQGDSAMYLCASSLGSYEQYFGPGTRLTVT.

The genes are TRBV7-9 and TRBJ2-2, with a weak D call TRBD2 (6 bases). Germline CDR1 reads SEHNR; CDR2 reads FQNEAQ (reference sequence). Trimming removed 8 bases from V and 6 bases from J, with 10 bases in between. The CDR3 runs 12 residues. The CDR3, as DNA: TGTGCCAGCTTGGAGGGCTCCGGGGAGCTGTTTTTT. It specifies CASLEGSGELFF.

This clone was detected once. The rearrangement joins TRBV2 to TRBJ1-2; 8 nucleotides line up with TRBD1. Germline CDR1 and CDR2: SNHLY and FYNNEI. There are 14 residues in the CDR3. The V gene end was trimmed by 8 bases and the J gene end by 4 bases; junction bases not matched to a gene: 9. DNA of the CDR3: TGTGCCAGCGAGAGGCAGGGGGCTATCTATGGCTACACCTTC. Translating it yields CASERQGAIYGYTF.

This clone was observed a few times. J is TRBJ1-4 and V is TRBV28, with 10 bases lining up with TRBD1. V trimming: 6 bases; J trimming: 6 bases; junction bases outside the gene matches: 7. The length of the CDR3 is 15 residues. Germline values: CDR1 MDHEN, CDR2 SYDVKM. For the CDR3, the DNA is TGTGCCAGCAGGCCCACCGGGACAGGGGATGAAAAACTGTTTTTT. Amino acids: CASRPTGTGDEKLFF.

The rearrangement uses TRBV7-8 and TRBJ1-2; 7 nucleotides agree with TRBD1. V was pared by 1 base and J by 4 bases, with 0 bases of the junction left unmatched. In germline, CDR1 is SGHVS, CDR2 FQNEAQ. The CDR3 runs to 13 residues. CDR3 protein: CASSLGTGYGYTF. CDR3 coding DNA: TGTGCCAGCAGCTTAGGGACAGGCTATGGCTACACCTTC.

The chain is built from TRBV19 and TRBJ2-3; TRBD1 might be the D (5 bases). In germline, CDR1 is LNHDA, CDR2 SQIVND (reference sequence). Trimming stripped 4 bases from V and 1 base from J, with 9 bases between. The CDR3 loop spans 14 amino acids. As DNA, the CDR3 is TGTGCCAGTAGTAGCGACAGAGGCACAGATACGCAGTATTTT. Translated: CASSSDRGTDTQYF.

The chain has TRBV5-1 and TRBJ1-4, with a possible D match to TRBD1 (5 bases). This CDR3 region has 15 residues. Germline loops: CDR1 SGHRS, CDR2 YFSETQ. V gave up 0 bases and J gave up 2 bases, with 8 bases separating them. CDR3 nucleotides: TGCGCCAGCAGCTTGGCTGGGGGGACTAATGAAAAACTGTTTTTT. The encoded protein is CASSLAGGTNEKLFF.

CDR3 residues: CASLGTGSGGELFF. In DNA form, the CDR3 reads TGTGCCAGTCTTGGGACAGGGTCGGGCGGGGAGCTGTTTTTT. The chain carries TRBV28 and TRBJ2-2; 9 bases match TRBD1. CDR1 MDHEN and CDR2 SYDVKM come from the germline V gene. V shed 9 bases, J shed 7 bases, and the junction held 9 bases outside the gene matches. The CDR3 has 14 residues.

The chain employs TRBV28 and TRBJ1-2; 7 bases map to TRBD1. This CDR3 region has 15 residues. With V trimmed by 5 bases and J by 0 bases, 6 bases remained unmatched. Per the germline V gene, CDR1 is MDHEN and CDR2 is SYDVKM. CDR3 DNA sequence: TGTGCCAGCAGTGTTACAGGGGCTCCTAACTATGGCTACACCTTC. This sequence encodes CASSVTGAPNYGYTF.

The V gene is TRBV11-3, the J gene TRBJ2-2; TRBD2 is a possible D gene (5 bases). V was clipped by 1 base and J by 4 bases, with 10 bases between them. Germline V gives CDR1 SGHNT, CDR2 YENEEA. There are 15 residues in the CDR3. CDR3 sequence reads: CASSLGLARTGELFF. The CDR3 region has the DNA TGTGCCAGCAGCTTAGGGCTAGCACGCACCGGGGAGCTGTTTTTT.